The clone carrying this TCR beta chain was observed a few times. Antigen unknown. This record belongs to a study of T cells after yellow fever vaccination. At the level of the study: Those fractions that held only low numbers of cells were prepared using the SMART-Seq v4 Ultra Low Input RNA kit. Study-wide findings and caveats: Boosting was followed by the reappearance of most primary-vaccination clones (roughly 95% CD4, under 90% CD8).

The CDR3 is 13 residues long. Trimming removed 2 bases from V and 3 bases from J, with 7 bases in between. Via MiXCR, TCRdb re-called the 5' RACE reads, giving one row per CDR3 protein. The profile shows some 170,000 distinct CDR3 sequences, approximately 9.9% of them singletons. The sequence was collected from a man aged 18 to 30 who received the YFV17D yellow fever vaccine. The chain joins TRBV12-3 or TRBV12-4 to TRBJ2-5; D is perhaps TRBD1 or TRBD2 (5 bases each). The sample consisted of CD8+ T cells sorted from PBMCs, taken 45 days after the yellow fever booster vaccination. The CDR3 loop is CASSLRGEETQYF. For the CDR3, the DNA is TGTGCCAGCAGTTTACGAGGGGAAGAGACCCAGTACTTC.